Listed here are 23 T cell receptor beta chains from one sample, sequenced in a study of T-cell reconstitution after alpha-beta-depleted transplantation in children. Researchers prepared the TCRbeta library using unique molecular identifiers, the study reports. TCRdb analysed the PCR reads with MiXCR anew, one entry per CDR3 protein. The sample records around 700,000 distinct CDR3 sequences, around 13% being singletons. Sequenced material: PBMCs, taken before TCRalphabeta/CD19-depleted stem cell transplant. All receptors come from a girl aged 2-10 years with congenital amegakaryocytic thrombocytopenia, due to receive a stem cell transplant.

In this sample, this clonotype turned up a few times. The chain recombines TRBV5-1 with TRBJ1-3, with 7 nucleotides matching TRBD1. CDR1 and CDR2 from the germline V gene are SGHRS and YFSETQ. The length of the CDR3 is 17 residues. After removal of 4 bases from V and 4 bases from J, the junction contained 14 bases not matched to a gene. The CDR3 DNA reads TGCGCCAGCAGCCTCACCCAAGGGGGCCGAAGCGGAAACACCATATATTTT. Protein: CASSLTQGGRSGNTIYF.

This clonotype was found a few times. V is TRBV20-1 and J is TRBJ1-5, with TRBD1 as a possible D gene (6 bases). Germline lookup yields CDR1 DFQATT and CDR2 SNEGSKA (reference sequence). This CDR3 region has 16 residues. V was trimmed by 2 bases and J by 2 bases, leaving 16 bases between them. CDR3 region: CSARPLQGRGNQPQHF. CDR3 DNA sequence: TGCAGTGCTAGACCCCTGCAGGGGAGGGGCAATCAGCCCCAGCATTTT.

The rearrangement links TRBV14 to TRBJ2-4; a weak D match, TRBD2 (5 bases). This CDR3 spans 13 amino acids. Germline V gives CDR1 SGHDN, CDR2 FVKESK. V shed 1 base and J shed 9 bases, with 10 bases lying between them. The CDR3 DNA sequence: TGTGCCAGCAGCCAAGGTGGGAGCGCCATTCAGTACTTC. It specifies CASSQGGSAIQYF.

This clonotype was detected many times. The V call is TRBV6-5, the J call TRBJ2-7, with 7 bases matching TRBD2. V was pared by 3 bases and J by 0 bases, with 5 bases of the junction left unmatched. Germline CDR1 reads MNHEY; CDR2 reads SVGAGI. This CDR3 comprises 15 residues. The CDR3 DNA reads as TGTGCCAGCAGTTATAGTTCTAGCGGCTCCTACGAGCAGTACTTC. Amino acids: CASSYSSSGSYEQYF.

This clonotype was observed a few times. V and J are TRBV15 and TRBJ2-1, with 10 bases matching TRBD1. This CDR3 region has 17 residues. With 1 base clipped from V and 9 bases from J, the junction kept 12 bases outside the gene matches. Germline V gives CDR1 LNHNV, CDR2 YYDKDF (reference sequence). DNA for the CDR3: TGTGCCACCAGCAGAGGACTACCGGGACAGGGGATTAGTGAGCAGTTCTTC. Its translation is CATSRGLPGQGISEQFF.

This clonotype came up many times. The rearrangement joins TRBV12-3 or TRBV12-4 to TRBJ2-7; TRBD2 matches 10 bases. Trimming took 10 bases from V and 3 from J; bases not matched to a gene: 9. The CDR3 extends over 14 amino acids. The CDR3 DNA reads TGTGCCATACCTTATAGCGGGAGGTGCTACGAGCAGTACTTC. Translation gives CAIPYSGRCYEQYF.

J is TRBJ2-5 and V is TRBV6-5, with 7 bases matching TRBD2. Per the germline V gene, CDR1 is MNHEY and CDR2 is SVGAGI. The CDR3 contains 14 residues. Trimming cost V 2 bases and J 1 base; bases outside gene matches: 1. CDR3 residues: CASSYASGQETQYF. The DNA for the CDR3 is TGTGCCAGCAGTTACGCTAGCGGCCAAGAGACCCAGTACTTC.

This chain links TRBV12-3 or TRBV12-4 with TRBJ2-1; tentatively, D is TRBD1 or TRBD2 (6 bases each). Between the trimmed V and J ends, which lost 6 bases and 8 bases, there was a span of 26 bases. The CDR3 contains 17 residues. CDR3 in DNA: TGTGCCAGCAGCCGACGCACGGGGGCAGGCCAAGGCTATGAGCAGTTCTTC. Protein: CASSRRTGAGQGYEQFF.

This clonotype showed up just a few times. CDR3 nucleotide sequence: TGCGCCAGCAGCTTGCTTGCTGGACAAAAGGATGGCTACACCTTC. Its translation: CASSLLAGQKDGYTF. The chain is built from TRBV5-1 and TRBJ1-2; the D gene is possibly TRBD1 (5 bases). The CDR3 length is 15 residues. CDR1 SGHRS and CDR2 YFSETQ come from the germline V gene. Trimming removed 1 base at V and 6 bases at J, with 16 bases between.

CDR3 DNA: TGTGCCAGCAGCCCCAATCTCGGACTAGCGGGAGACAATGAGCAGTTCTTC. It translates to CASSPNLGLAGDNEQFF. The rearrangement joins TRBV5-6 to TRBJ2-1; the match to TRBD2 covers 13 bases. The junction had 9 bases not matched to a gene; V was cut back by 4 bases and J by 5 bases. Germline loops: CDR1 SGHDT, CDR2 YYEEEE. The CDR3 sequence is 17 residues long.

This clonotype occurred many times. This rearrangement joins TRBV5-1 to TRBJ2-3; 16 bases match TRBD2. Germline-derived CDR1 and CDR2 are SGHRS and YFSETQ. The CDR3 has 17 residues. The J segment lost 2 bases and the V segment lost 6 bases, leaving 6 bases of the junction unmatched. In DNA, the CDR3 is TGCGCCAGCACCCCGGGACTAGCGGGAGGGCACACAGATACGCAGTATTTT. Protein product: CASTPGLAGGHTDTQYF.

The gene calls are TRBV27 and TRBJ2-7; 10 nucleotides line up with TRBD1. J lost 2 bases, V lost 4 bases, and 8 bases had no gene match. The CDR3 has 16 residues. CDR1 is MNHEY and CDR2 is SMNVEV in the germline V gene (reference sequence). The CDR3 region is CASSWLSGTGAYEQYF. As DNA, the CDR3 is TGTGCCAGCAGTTGGCTTTCCGGGACAGGGGCCTACGAGCAGTACTTC.

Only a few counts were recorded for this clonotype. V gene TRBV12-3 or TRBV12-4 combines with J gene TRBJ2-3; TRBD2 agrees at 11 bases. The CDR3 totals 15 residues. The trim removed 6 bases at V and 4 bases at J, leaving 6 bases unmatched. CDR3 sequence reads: CASRISGRAPDTQYF. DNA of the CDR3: TGTGCCAGCAGAATTAGCGGGAGGGCCCCAGATACGCAGTATTTT.

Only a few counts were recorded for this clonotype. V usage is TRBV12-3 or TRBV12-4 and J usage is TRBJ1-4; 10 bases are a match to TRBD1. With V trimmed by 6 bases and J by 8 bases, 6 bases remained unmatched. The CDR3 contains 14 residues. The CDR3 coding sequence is TGTGCCAGCAGCGAGGACAGGGGGATGGAAAAACTGTTTTTT. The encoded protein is CASSEDRGMEKLFF.

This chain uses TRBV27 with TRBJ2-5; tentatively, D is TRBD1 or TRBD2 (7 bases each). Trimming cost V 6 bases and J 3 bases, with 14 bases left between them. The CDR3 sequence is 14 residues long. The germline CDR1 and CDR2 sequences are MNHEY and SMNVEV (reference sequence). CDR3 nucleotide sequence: TGTGCCAGCAGGCCAGGGGGGGTTAAAGAGACCCAGTACTTC. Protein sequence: CASRPGGVKETQYF.

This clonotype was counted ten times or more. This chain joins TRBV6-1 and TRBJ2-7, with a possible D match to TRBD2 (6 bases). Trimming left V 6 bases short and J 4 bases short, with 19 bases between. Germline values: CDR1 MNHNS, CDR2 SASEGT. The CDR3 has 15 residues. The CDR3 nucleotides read TGTGCCAGCAGACCCAAGGGACTCCCGTTTTACGAGCAGTACTTC. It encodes CASRPKGLPFYEQYF.

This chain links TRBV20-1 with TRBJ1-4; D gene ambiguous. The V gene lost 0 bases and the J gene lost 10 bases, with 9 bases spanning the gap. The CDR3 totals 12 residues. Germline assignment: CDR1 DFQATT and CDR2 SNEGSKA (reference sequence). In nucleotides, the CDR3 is TGCAGTGCTAGAGAATCGGGAGGAAAACTGTTTTTT. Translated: CSARESGGKLFF.

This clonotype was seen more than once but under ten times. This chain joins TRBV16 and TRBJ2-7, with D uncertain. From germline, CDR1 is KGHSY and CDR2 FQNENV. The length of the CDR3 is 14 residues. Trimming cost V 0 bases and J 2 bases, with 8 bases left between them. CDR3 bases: TGTGCCAGCAGCCAATCATCAGACACCTACGAGCAGTACTTC. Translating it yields CASSQSSDTYEQYF.

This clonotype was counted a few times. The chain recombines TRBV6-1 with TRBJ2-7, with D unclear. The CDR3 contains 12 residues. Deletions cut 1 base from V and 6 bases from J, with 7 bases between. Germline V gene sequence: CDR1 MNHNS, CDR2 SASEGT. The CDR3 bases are TGTGCCAGCAGTGAAGGGTTGTCCGAGCAGTACTTC. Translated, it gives CASSEGLSEQYF.

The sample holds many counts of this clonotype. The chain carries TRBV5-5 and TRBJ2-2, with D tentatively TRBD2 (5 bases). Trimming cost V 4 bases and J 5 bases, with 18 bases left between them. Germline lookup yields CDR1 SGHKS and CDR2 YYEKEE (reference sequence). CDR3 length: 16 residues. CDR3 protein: CASSPPGGPATGELFF. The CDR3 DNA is TGTGCCAGCAGCCCCCCCGGAGGACCTGCGACCGGGGAGCTGTTTTTT. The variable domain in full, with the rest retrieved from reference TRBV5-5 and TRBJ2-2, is DAGVTQSPTHLIKTRGQQVTLRCSPISGHKSVSWYQQVLGQGPQFIFQYYEKEERGRGNFPDRFSARQFPNYSSELNVNALLLGDSALYLCASSPPGGPATGELFFGEGSRLTVL.

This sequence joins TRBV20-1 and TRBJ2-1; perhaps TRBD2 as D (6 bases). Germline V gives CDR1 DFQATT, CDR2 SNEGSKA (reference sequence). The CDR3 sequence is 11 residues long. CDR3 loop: CSGREWGEQFF. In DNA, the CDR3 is TGCAGCGGGAGAGAATGGGGTGAGCAGTTCTTC.

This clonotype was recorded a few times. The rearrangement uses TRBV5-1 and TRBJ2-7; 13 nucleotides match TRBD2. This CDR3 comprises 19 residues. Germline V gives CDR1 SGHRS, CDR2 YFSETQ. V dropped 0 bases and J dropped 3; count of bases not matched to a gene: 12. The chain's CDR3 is CASSLVTSGRARPVYEQYF. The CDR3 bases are TGCGCCAGCAGCTTGGTAACTAGCGGGAGGGCCAGACCCGTCTACGAGCAGTACTTC. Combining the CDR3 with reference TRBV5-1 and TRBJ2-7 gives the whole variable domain KAGVTQTPRYLIKTRGQQVTLSCSPISGHRSVSWYQQTPGQGLQFLFEYFSETQRNKGNFPGRFSGRQFSNSRSEMNVSTLELGDSALYLCASSLVTSGRARPVYEQYFGPGTRLTVT.

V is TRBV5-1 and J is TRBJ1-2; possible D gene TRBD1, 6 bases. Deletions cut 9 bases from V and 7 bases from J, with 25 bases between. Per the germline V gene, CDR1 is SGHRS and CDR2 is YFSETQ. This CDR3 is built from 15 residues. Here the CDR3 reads CAKHRDTASVGGYTF. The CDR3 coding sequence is TGCGCCAAGCACCGGGACACGGCATCTGTTGGTGGCTACACCTTC.